These 3 T cell receptor delta chains were all obtained from the same sample, sequenced in a study of gamma-delta T cells after stem cell transplantation. TCRdb reprocessed the RT-PCR reads using CATT. The sample gives about 3,200 delta-chain clones, less than 6% of which show up once; about a third is in the top ten. The sequenced sample was gamma-delta T cells. All receptors derive from a human donor. It is not recorded whose cells these are; they may come from a transplant donor.

Concerning this clone: The mismatch at residue 15 between this DNA's translation and the TCRdb protein of a much larger clone likely reflects a read error; the protein shown is translated from the DNA. The chain joins TRDV2 to TRDJ1; D perhaps matches TRDD2 (6 bases). The germline CDR1 and CDR2 sequences are GEAIGNYY and EKD. The CDR3 spans 17 residues. The CDR3 loop reads CACDRLPPSLGPDKPIF. For the CDR3, the DNA is TGTGCCTGTGATAGGCTTCCTCCATCGCTGGGACCCGATAAACCCATCTTT.

This clone was counted many times. A far more abundant clone sits one base away, making this likely a read error. At the DNA level, this CDR3 is encoded by other sequences in the same sample as well. This chain connects TRDV2 to TRDJ1; 9 bases align to TRDD3. The CDR3 has 14 amino acids. Germline CDR1 is GEAIGNYY and CDR2 is EKD. The CDR3 DNA is TGTGCCTGTGACTTTCTGGGGGATCGAGGTAAACTTATCTTT. Translating it yields CACDFLGDRGKLIF.

This sequence joins TRDV2 and TRDJ1; 9 bases are shared with TRDD3. CDR1 and CDR2 from the germline V gene are GEAIGNYY and EKD. V trimming: 1 base; J trimming: 1 base; junction bases outside the gene matches: 15. The CDR3 is 19 residues long. CDR3 in amino acids: CACDTVGDKRVQATDKLIF. The DNA of the CDR3 is TGTGCCTGTGACACAGTGGGGGATAAGCGAGTGCAGGCCACCGATAAACTCATCTTT.